This T cell receptor (beta chain) was retrieved from a study of tumor-infiltrating lymphocytes in primary liver carcinoma. A primer matching the constant region was used to make TCR beta cDNA from approximately 0.55 ug of total RNA. Employing slightly modified ARM-PCR, three nested multiplex PCR rounds were run, and these gave rise to the TCR beta libraries. The first two PCR rounds, around 10 cycles each, used TRBV1-TRBV30 forward primers and a C-beta reverse primer. Each CDR3 protein gets one entry after TCRdb re-called the multiplex PCR reads with MiXCR. The profile covers tens of thousands of distinct CDR3 sequences, with more than 65% appearing a single time and roughly 19% taken by the ten largest. Details on this clonotype: What it binds is not known. One end of the junction varies from germline; a read error may be responsible.

Study observations and caveats: Tumor tissue displayed a significantly greater top-250-clone fraction than blood (p = 0.039).

CDR3 length: 16 residues. Germline V gene sequence: CDR1 SGHDN, CDR2 FVKESK. Investigators took RNA and DNA out together from 20-30 mg of unsorted bulk tissue. Sequenced: liver tumor tissue from sampling region 1. As to subset: tumor region T1, superior pole. J is TRBJ2-2 and V is TRBV14, with D possibly matching TRBD2 (5 bases). The TCR comes from a man between 35 and 55 years old with primary liver carcinoma and hepatitis B virus infection. The CDR3 protein is CASSQSRATNTGELFF. The CDR3 DNA is TGTGCCAGCAGCCAATCGAGGGCGACCAACACCGGGGAACTGTTTTTT.